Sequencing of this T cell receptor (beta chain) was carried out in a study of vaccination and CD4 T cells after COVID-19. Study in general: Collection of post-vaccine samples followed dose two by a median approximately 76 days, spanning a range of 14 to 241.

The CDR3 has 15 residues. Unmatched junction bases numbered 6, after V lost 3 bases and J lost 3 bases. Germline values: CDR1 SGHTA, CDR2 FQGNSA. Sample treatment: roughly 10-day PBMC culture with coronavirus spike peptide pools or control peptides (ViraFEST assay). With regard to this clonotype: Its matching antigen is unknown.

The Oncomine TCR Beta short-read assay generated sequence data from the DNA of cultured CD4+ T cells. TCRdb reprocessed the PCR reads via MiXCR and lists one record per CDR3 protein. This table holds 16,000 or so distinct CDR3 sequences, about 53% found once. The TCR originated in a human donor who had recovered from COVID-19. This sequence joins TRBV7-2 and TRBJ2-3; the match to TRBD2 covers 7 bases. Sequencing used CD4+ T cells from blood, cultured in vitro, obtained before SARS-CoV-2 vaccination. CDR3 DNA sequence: TGTGCCAGCAGCTTCACACGGGGAGGGACAGATACGCAGTATTTT. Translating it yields CASSFTRGGTDTQYF.